The entry below describes one TCR beta chain. Germline CDR1 reads SGDLS; CDR2 reads YYNGEE. The CDR3 spans 14 residues. V shed 0 bases and J 9 bases; nucleotides not matched to a gene: 9. Genomic DNA provided the template from which TCR beta VDJ and CDR3 profiles were obtained. One entry per CDR3 protein results from TCRdb running MiXCR on the reads. The sample has over 150,000 distinct CDR3 sequences, roughly 56% seen once. This specimen comes from a study of CD8+CD57+ T cells in acquired aplastic anemia. As for the study in general: Mean yield of DNA from sorted CD4+ and CD8+ cells was roughly 3.2 ug. Among healthy donors, CD4+ cells averaged around 11 million reads.

The receptor's source is a human donor in good health, serving as a control. The chain combines TRBV9 with TRBJ2-7, with 7 bases matching TRBD2. The sample taken for sequencing was sorted CD4+, CD8+, or CD8+CD57+ T cells (not recorded which) from PBMCs. Here the CDR3 DNA reads TGTGCCAGCAGCGTAGGGCTGGGGGTAGCGGGGCAGTACTTC. This sequence encodes CASSVGLGVAGQYF.